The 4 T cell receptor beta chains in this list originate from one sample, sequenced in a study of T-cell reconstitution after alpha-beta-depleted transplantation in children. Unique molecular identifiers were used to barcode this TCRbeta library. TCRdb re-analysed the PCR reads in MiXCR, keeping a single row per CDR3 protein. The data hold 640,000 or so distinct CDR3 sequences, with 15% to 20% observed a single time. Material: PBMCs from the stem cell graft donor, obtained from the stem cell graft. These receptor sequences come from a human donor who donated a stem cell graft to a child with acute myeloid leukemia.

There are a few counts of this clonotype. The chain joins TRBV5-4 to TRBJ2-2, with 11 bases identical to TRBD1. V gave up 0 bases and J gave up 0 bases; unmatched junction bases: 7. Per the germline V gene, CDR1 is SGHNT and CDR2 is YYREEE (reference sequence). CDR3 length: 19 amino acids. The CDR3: CASSLGTGGVGANTGELFF. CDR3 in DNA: TGTGCCAGCAGCTTGGGGACAGGGGGCGTAGGAGCGAACACCGGGGAGCTGTTTTTT.

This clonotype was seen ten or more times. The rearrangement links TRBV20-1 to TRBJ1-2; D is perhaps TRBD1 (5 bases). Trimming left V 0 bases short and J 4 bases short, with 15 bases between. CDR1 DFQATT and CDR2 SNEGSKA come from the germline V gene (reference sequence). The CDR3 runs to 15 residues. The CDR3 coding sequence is TGCAGTGCTAGAGACAGACGGGGGGTAACCTATGGCTACACCTTC. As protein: CSARDRRGVTYGYTF.

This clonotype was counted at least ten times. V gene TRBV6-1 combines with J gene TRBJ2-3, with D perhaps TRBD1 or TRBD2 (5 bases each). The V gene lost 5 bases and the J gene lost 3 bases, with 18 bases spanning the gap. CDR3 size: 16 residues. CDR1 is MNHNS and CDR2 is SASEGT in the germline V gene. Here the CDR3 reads CASSPPSEGFTDTQYF. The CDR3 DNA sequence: TGTGCCAGCAGTCCTCCTTCTGAGGGGTTTACAGATACGCAGTATTTT.

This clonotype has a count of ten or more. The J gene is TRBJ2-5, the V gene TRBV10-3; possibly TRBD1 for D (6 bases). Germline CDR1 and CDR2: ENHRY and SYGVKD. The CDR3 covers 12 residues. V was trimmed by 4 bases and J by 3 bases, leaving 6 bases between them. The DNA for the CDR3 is TGTGCCATCAGTGGGACAGAAGAGACCCAGTACTTC. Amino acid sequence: CAISGTEETQYF.